This is a list of T cell receptor beta chains from one sample in a study of blood T cell repertoires in COVID-19. Produced via immunoSEQ multiplex PCR; TCRdb's table is partial and in-frame only. The sample comprises fewer than 300,000 clones, approximately 86% of which are singletons, and under 3.5% rests with the top ten. Sequencing used peripheral blood. All receptors derive from a woman aged 18-29 years with acute or convalescent COVID-19. Both conserved end residues are part of each CDR3. A D gene is named only where the DNA matches it firmly. Expanded clones get a size class; other rows say once, few or many, or leave the size out.

size | J | D | V | CDR3 | DNA
- | TRBJ1-1 | - | TRBV19 | CASSAGLRMNTEAFF | TGTGCCAGTAGTGCCGGACTGAGAATGAACACTGAAGCTTTCTTT
- | TRBJ2-7 | - | TRBV27 | CASSAGYEQYF | TGTGCCAGCAGCGCCGGTTACGAGCAGTACTTC
- | TRBJ2-3 | - | TRBV2 | CASRADTDTQYF | TGTGCCAGCAGGGCGGACACAGATACGCAGTATTTT
- | TRBJ2-3 | TRBD2 | TRBV14 | CASRAREGHVDTQYF | TGTGCCAGCAGGGCGAGGGAGGGCCATGTGGATACGCAGTATTTT
- | TRBJ2-5 | TRBD1 | TRBV3-1/TRBV3-2 | CASSFPGQGAVTQYF | TGTGCCAGCAGCTTCCCGGGACAGGGGGCGGTGACCCAGTACTTC
- | TRBJ1-1 | - | TRBV3-1/TRBV3-2 | CASSGPGDTEAFF | TGTGCCAGCAGCGGCCCAGGGGACACTGAAGCTTTCTTT
once | TRBJ1-2 | TRBD1 | TRBV18 | CASVPQQGGAFGGYTF | TGTGCCAGCGTACCCCAGCAAGGGGGCGCGTTTGGGGGCTACACCTTC
- | TRBJ2-1 | - | TRBV6-4 | CASSAEWAFNNEQFF | TGTGCCAGCAGTGCCGAGTGGGCCTTCAACAATGAGCAGTTCTTC
- | TRBJ2-5 | TRBD2 | TRBV11-2 | CASSLEARLAGEVYQETQYF | TGTGCCAGCAGCTTAGAAGCCAGACTAGCGGGAGAGGTGTACCAAGAGACCCAGTACTTC
- | TRBJ2-3 | TRBD2 | TRBV6-6 | CASSPGLARSTDTQYF | TGTGCCAGCAGTCCCGGACTAGCTAGAAGCACAGATACGCAGTATTTT
- | TRBJ1-2 | - | TRBV4-3 | CASSPGRDYGYTF | TGCGCCAGCAGCCCTGGACGGGATTATGGCTACACCTTC
- | TRBJ1-5 | TRBD1 | TRBV30 | CAWRDRGNQPQHF | TGTGCCTGGAGGGACAGGGGTAATCAGCCCCAGCATTTT
- | TRBJ2-1 | - | TRBV7-9 | CASSDLGGRYNEQFF | TGTGCCAGCAGCGATCTAGGCGGTAGATACAATGAGCAGTTCTTC
- | TRBJ1-4 | TRBD1 | TRBV5-6 | CASSLRGARGNEKLFF | TGTGCCAGCAGCTTGAGGGGAGCCAGGGGGAACGAAAAACTGTTTTTT
- | TRBJ1-3 | - | TRBV18 | CASSPWTGRTGNTIYF | TGTGCCAGCTCACCGTGGACTGGCAGGACTGGAAACACCATATATTTT
- | TRBJ2-3 | - | TRBV2 | CASGGTGVGTDTQYF | TGTGCCAGCGGTGGGACGGGAGTTGGCACAGATACGCAGTATTTT
- | TRBJ2-2 | TRBD1 | TRBV5-4 | CASSGEDRVAGELFF | TGTGCCAGCAGCGGCGAGGACAGGGTCGCCGGGGAGCTGTTTTTT
- | TRBJ1-5 | - | TRBV6-5 | CASSYSMASNQPQHF | TGTGCCAGCAGTTACTCGATGGCTAGCAATCAGCCCCAGCATTTT
- | TRBJ1-2 | - | TRBV6-2/TRBV6-3 | CASSAGLYGYTF | TGTGCCAGCAGTGCGGGATTGTATGGCTACACCTTC
- | TRBJ2-5 | - | TRBV5-1 | CASSLGLGQETQYF | TGCGCCAGCAGCTTGGGTCTAGGCCAAGAGACCCAGTACTTC
- | TRBJ1-2 | - | TRBV7-9 | CASSLEGYGYTF | TGTGCCAGCAGCTTAGAGGGGTATGGCTACACCTTC
- | TRBJ1-1 | - | TRBV7-9 | CASSLAIGGASNTEAFF | TGTGCCAGCAGCTTAGCCATTGGAGGGGCCTCGAACACTGAAGCTTTCTTT
- | TRBJ2-3 | - | TRBV28 | CASSFGGGTGDTQYF | TGTGCCAGCAGTTTTGGGGGCGGAACGGGAGATACGCAGTATTTT
- | TRBJ1-2 | TRBD1 | TRBV30 | CAWSVTGTGKNYGYTF | TGTGCCTGGAGTGTGACCGGGACAGGGAAGAACTATGGCTACACCTTC
few | TRBJ1-2 | TRBD1 | TRBV19 | CASSIGGQGIHSNYGYTF | TGTGCCAGTAGTATAGGGGGACAGGGGATCCACTCTAACTATGGCTACACCTTC
many | TRBJ2-7 | - | TRBV5-8 | CASSLFMRARPGEQYF | TGTGCCAGCAGCCTGTTCATGAGGGCTCGACCGGGGGAGCAGTACTTC
- | TRBJ2-5 | - | TRBV5-1 | CASSLAGMETQYF | TGCGCCAGCAGCTTAGCGGGTATGGAGACCCAGTACTTC
- | TRBJ1-5 | - | TRBV19 | CASSRGLSDSNQPQHF | TGTGCCAGTAGTAGAGGACTCTCGGATAGCAATCAGCCCCAGCATTTT
- | TRBJ1-2 | TRBD1 | TRBV5-1 | CASSLGDRDLQLYGYTF | TGCGCCAGCAGCCTGGGGGACAGGGACTTACAACTTTATGGCTACACCTTC
- | TRBJ2-3 | TRBD2 | TRBV19 | CASSKLAGDADTQYF | TGTGCCAGTAGCAAACTAGCGGGAGATGCAGATACGCAGTATTTT
- | TRBJ2-5 | TRBD2 | TRBV5-8 | CASSPGGRAQETQYF | TGTGCCAGCAGCCCCGGCGGGAGGGCCCAAGAGACCCAGTACTTC
- | TRBJ2-2 | - | TRBV10-1 | CASSEWPGELFF | TGCGCCAGCAGTGAGTGGCCCGGGGAGCTGTTTTTT
many | TRBJ2-1 | TRBD2 | TRBV4-2 | CASSLMPLSGTDSYNEQFF | TGTGCCAGCAGCCTGATGCCCCTTAGCGGGACGGACTCCTACAATGAGCAGTTCTTC